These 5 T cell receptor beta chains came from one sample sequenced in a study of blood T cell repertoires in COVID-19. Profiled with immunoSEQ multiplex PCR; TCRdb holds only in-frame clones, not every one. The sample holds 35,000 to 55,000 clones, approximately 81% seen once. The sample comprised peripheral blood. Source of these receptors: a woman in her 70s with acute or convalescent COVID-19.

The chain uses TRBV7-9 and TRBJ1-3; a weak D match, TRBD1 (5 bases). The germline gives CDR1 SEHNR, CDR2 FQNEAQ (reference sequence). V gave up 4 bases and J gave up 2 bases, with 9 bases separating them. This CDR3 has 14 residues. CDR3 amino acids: CASSSGGAGNTIYF. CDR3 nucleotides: TGTGCCAGCAGCTCTGGGGGGGCTGGAAACACCATATATTTT.

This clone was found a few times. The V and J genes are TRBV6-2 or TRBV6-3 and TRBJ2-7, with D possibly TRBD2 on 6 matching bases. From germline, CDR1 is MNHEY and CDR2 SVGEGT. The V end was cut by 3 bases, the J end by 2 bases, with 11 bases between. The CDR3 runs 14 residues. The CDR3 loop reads CASSYPGLPYEQYF. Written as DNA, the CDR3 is TGTGCCAGCAGTTATCCGGGACTTCCCTACGAGCAGTACTTC.

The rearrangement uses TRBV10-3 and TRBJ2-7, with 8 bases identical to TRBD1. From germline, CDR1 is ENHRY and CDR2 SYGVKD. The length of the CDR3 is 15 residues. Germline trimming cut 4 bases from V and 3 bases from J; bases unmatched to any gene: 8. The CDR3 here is CAISVGQGALYEQYF. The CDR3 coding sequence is TGTGCCATCAGTGTTGGCCAGGGGGCTCTCTACGAGCAGTACTTC.

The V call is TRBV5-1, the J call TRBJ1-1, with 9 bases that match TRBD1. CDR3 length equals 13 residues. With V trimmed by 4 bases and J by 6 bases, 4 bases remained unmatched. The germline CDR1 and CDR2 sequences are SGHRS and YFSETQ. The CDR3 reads CASSPGQGPEAFF. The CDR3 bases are TGCGCCAGCAGCCCTGGACAGGGGCCTGAAGCTTTCTTT.

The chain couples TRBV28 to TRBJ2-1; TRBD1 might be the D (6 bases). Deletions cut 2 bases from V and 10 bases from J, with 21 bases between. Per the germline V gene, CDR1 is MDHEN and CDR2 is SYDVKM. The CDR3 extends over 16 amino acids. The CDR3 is CASSLAGVPGLSEQFF. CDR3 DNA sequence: TGTGCCAGCAGTTTAGCAGGGGTCCCCGGACTTAGCGAGCAGTTCTTC.